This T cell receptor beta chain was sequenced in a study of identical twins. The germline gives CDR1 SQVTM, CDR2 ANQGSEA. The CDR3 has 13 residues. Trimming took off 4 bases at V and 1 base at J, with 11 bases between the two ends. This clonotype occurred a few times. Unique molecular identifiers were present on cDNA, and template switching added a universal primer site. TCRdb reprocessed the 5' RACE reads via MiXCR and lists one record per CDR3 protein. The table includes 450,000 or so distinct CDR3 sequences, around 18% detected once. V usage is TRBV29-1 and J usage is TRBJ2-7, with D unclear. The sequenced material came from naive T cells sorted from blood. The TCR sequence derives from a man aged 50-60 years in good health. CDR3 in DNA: TGCAGCGTTGTCCGGAGAGATTCCTACGAGCAGTACTTC. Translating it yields CSVVRRDSYEQYF.